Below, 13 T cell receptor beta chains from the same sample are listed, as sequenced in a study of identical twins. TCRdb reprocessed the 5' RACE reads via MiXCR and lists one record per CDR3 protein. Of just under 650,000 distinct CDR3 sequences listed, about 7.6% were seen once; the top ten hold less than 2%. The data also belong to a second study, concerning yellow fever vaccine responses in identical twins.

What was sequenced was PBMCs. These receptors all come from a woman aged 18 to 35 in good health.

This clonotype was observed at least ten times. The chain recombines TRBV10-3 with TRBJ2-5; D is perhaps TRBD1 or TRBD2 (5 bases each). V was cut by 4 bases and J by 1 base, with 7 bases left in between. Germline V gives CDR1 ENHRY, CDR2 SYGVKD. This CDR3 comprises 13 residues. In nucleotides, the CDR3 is TGTGCCATCAGTGGGGGACCCCAAGAGACCCAGTACTTC. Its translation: CAISGGPQETQYF.

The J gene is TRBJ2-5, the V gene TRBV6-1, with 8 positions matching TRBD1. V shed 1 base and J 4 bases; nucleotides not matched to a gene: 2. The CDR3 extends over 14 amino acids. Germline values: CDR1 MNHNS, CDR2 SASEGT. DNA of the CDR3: TGTGCCAGCAGTGAAGGGGGGACAGGAGAGACCCAGTACTTC. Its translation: CASSEGGTGETQYF.

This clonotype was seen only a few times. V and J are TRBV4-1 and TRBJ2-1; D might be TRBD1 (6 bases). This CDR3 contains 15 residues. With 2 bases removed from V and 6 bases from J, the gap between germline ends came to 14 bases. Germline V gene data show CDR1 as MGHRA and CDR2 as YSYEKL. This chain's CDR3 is CASSQTGSKVNEQFF. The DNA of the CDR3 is TGCGCCAGCAGCCAAACAGGGAGTAAGGTCAATGAGCAGTTCTTC.

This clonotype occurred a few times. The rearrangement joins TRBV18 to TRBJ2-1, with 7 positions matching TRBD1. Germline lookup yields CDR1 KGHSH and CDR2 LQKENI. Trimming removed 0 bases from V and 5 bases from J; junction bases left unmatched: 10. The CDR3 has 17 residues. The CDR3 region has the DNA TGTGCCAGCTCACCACCGATCTTTGGGGGACAGAACAATGAGCAGTTCTTC. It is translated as CASSPPIFGGQNNEQFF.

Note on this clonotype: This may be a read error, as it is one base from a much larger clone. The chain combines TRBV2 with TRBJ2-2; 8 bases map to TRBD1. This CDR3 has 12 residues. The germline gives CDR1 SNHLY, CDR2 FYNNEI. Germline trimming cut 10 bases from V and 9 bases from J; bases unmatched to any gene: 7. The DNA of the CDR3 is TGTGCCAACGAGGACAGGGCGAGGGAGCTGTTTTTT. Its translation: CANEDRARELFF.

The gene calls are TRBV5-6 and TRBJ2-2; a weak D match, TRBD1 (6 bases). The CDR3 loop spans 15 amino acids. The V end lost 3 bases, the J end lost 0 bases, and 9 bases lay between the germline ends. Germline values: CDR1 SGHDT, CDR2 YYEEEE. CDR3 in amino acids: CASSSRTANTGELFF. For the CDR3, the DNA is TGTGCCAGCAGCTCTCGGACAGCGAACACCGGGGAGCTGTTTTTT.

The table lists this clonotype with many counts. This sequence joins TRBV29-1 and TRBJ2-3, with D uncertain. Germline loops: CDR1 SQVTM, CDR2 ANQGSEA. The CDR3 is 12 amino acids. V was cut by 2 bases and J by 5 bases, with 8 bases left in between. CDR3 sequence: CSVEPLEDTQYF. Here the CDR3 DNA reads TGCAGCGTTGAACCCCTAGAAGATACGCAGTATTTT.

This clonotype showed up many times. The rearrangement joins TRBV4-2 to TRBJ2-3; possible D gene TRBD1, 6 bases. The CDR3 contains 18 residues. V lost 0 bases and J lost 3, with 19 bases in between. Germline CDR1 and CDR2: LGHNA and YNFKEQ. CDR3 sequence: CASSQDLGAGGRTDTQYF. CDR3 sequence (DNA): TGTGCCAGCAGCCAAGATTTGGGGGCCGGCGGTAGGACAGATACGCAGTATTTT.

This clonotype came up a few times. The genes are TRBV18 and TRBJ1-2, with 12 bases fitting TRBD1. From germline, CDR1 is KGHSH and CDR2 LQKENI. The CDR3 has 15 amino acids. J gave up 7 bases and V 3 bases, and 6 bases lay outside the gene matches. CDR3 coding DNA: TGTGCCAGCTCACCGGGGACAGGGGGCACCGCTGGCTACACCTTC. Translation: CASSPGTGGTAGYTF.

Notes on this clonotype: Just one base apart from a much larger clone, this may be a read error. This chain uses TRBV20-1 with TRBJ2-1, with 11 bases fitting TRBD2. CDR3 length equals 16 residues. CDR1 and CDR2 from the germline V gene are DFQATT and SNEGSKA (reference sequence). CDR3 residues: CCARVLAGGFYNEQFF. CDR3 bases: TGCTGTGCTAGAGTGCTAGCGGGGGGCTTTTACAATGAGCAGTTCTTC.

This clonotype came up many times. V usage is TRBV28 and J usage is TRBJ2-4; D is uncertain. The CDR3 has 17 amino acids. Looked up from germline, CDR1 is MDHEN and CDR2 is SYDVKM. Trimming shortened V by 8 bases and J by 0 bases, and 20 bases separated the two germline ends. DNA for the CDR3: TGTGCCAGCCGCTCTAGATTCGCGATTATAGCCAAAAACATTCAGTACTTC. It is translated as CASRSRFAIIAKNIQYF.

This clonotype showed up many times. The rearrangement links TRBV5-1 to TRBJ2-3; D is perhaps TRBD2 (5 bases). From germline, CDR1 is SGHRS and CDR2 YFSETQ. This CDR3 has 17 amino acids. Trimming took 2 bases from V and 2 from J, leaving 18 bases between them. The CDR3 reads CASSFPGLAGNTDTQYF. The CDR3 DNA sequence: TGCGCCAGCAGCTTCCCCGGACTCGCAGGAAACACAGATACGCAGTATTTT. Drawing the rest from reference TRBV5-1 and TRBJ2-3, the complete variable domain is KAGVTQTPRYLIKTRGQQVTLSCSPISGHRSVSWYQQTPGQGLQFLFEYFSETQRNKGNFPGRFSGRQFSNSRSEMNVSTLELGDSALYLCASSFPGLAGNTDTQYFGPGTRLTVL.

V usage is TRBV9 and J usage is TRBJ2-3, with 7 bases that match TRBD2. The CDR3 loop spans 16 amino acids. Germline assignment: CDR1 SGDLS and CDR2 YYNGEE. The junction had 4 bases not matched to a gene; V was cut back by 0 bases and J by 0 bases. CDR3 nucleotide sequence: TGTGCCAGCAGCGTAGTTCCAGCGGGGAGCACAGATACGCAGTATTTT. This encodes CASSVVPAGSTDTQYF.